These 32 T cell receptor beta chains were all obtained from the same sample, sequenced in a study of shared clonotypes between healthy human individuals. CD45RO-negative CD8 cells positively selected for CCR7 made up the naive population, which excluded terminally differentiated effector memory CD45RA+ cells. Using immunoSEQ multiplex PCR, the repertoire was profiled, and TCRdb retains in-frame clones only, with some absent. Of under 1 million clones listed, about 92% are singletons. The material sequenced was naive CD8+ T cells sorted from blood. Source of these receptors: a man under 40 in good health.

This clone came up a few times. The rearrangement joins TRBV6-1 to TRBJ1-5, with D possibly being TRBD1 (5 bases). Germline CDR1 MNHNS, CDR2 SASEGT. The CDR3 has 14 amino acids. The V gene lost 5 bases and the J gene lost 3 bases, with 11 bases spanning the gap. The CDR3 is CASSSGGNNQPQHF. As DNA, the CDR3 is TGTGCCAGCAGTTCCGGGGGTAACAATCAGCCCCAGCATTTT.

The V call is TRBV5-4, the J call TRBJ2-7; D is unclear. CDR3 size: 13 residues. Trimming left V 10 bases short and J 5 bases short, with 19 bases between. The germline CDR1 and CDR2 sequences are SGHNT and YYREEE (reference sequence). The CDR3 spells CAEGQDGYNEQYF. For the CDR3, the DNA is TGTGCCGAAGGTCAGGACGGCTACAACGAGCAGTACTTC.

The CDR3 loop reads CASSSRGQRFF. CDR3 DNA sequence: TGTGCCAGCAGTAGTAGGGGACAGAGGTTCTTC. The rearrangement links TRBV9 to TRBJ2-1; 7 positions agree with TRBD1. Germline V gene data show CDR1 as SGDLS and CDR2 as YYNGEE. J gave up 15 bases and V 5 bases, and 8 bases lay outside the gene matches. The CDR3 loop spans 11 amino acids.

The chain uses TRBV7-8 and TRBJ1-1, with 8 bases fitting TRBD1. The CDR3 loop spans 14 amino acids. The V and J ends lost 5 bases and 5 bases, in that order; junction bases with no gene match: 7. The germline CDR1 and CDR2 sequences are SGHVS and FQNEAQ. The CDR3 sequence: CASSDRGARTEAFF. The CDR3 bases are TGTGCCAGCAGCGACAGGGGAGCGCGGACTGAAGCTTTCTTT.

The chain uses TRBV27 and TRBJ2-3; 8 bases map to TRBD2. With V trimmed by 5 bases and J by 6 bases, 7 bases remained unmatched. Per the germline V gene, CDR1 is MNHEY and CDR2 is SMNVEV (reference sequence). This CDR3 comprises 14 residues. CDR3 coding DNA: TGTGCCAGCAGTCCTGGACTAGCCTCGGATACGCAGTATTTT. This translates into CASSPGLASDTQYF.

The V gene is TRBV10-3, the J gene TRBJ2-7; tentative D call: TRBD2 (6 bases). Germline V gene lookup returns CDR1 ENHRY and CDR2 SYGVKD. This CDR3 contains 15 residues. V lost 6 bases and J lost 2, with 17 bases in between. Written as DNA, the CDR3 is TGTGCCATCAGCAACGATAGCGGATATACCTACGAGCAGTACTTC. Translated: CAISNDSGYTYEQYF.

The V and J genes are TRBV19 and TRBJ1-5; possible D gene TRBD1, 5 bases. Germline V CDR1 and CDR2: LNHDA, SQIVND (reference sequence). There are 15 residues in the CDR3. The V end was cut by 7 bases, the J end by 0 bases, with 13 bases between. The CDR3 DNA reads as TGTGCCAGTACCCAGACAGACTATAGCAATCAGCCCCAGCATTTT. Amino acid sequence: CASTQTDYSNQPQHF.

This clone appeared a single time. The rearrangement uses TRBV27 and TRBJ2-1, with 11 positions matching TRBD2. J was trimmed by 9 bases and V by 7 bases; bases with no gene match: 14. CDR1 is MNHEY, CDR2 SMNVEV, per germline (reference sequence). The CDR3 is 16 residues long. The CDR3 is CASTGVLAGEGREQFF. Here the CDR3 DNA reads TGTGCCAGCACCGGAGTACTAGCGGGAGAGGGGCGTGAGCAGTTCTTC.

The gene calls are TRBV27 and TRBJ1-4, with D uncertain. Germline CDR1 and CDR2: MNHEY and SMNVEV (reference sequence). The V end was cut by 5 bases, the J end by 7 bases, with 11 bases between. This CDR3 is 13 amino acids long. CDR3 DNA: TGTGCCAGCAGTCCCCGACCAGGTGAAAAACTGTTTTTT. It specifies CASSPRPGEKLFF. The complete variable domain, with remaining parts taken from reference TRBV27 and TRBJ1-4, reads EAQVTQNPRYLITVTGKKLTVTCSQNMNHEYMSWYRQDPGLGLRQIYYSMNVEVTDKGDVPEGYKVSRKEKRNFPLILESPSPNQTSLYFCASSPRPGEKLFFGSGTQLSVL.

V is TRBV28 and J is TRBJ2-7; possibly TRBD2 for D (5 bases). The CDR3 loop spans 12 amino acids. Germline CDR1 and CDR2: MDHEN and SYDVKM. The V end was cut by 6 bases, the J end by 6 bases, with 12 bases between. This CDR3 is CASRQREIEQYF. CDR3 bases: TGTGCCAGCAGGCAGAGGGAGATCGAGCAGTACTTC.

This chain joins TRBV27 and TRBJ2-5; D not resolved. The CDR3 extends over 15 amino acids. Trimming took off 5 bases at V and 5 bases at J, with 18 bases between the two ends. In germline, CDR1 is MNHEY, CDR2 SMNVEV (reference sequence). This CDR3 reads CASSPNPNFLETQYF. For the CDR3, the DNA is TGTGCCAGCAGTCCTAATCCAAACTTTCTGGAGACCCAGTACTTC.

The chain carries TRBV5-1 and TRBJ1-1, with D maybe TRBD1 (5 bases). V gave up 0 bases and J gave up 1 base, with 10 bases separating them. CDR3 length: 15 amino acids. Germline CDR1 is SGHRS and CDR2 is YFSETQ. CDR3 amino acids: CASSLEGNPNTEAFF. CDR3 nucleotides: TGCGCCAGCAGCTTGGAGGGGAATCCGAACACTGAAGCTTTCTTT.

This clone was recorded a few times. Other DNA sequences of this sample code for an identical CDR3. The J gene is TRBJ1-1, the V gene TRBV6-5; maybe TRBD1 (5 bases). V was clipped by 6 bases and J by 0 bases, with 8 bases between them. Germline CDR1 and CDR2: MNHEY and SVGAGI. The CDR3 loop spans 13 amino acids. Here the CDR3 reads CASSEGVNTEAFF. Here the CDR3 DNA reads TGTGCCAGCAGCGAAGGGGTGAACACTGAAGCTTTCTTT.

The chain links TRBV2 to TRBJ2-7; tentative D call: TRBD1 (6 bases). Germline CDR1 SNHLY, CDR2 FYNNEI. The CDR3 is made up of 13 amino acids. V shed 7 bases and J shed 0 bases, with 10 bases lying between them. The CDR3 spells CASKLTGSYEQYF. The CDR3, as DNA: TGTGCCAGCAAGCTGACAGGCTCCTACGAGCAGTACTTC.

The chain has TRBV19 and TRBJ1-4; possibly TRBD1 for D (5 bases). Trimming pared 5 bases from V and 8 bases from J, leaving 15 bases between. Germline lookup yields CDR1 LNHDA and CDR2 SQIVND (reference sequence). The CDR3 contains 14 residues. The CDR3 here is CASSVDNVGEKLFF. For the CDR3, the DNA is TGTGCCAGTAGTGTGGACAACGTAGGCGAAAAACTGTTTTTT.

The V call is TRBV27, the J call TRBJ1-2, with D unresolved. The length of the CDR3 is 14 residues. V was shortened by 4 bases and J by 0 bases, with 9 bases between the two germline ends. Germline loops: CDR1 MNHEY, CDR2 SMNVEV (reference sequence). DNA of the CDR3: TGTGCCAGCAGTTGGACGCAAGCTAACTATGGCTACACCTTC. It yields the protein CASSWTQANYGYTF.

The chain carries TRBV7-9 and TRBJ1-1; D is possibly TRBD1 (6 bases). The germline V gene has CDR1 SEHNR and CDR2 FQNEAQ (reference sequence). This CDR3 region has 12 residues. Trimming took 6 bases from V and 6 from J, leaving 11 bases between them. CDR3 bases: TGTGCCAGCAGGAAAGAGGGGGCTGAAGCTTTCTTT. Translated: CASRKEGAEAFF.

J is TRBJ2-1 and V is TRBV5-4; D could derive from TRBD1 or TRBD2 (5 bases each). The CDR3 is 15 residues long. Per the germline V gene, CDR1 is SGHNT and CDR2 is YYREEE (reference sequence). V lost 4 bases and J lost 8, with 19 bases in between. CDR3 sequence (DNA): TGTGCCAGCAGCCGATTAGGGGTTGGGCGGGATGAGCAGTTCTTC. This encodes CASSRLGVGRDEQFF.

As to this clone: This sample also contains other DNA sequences that code for the same CDR3. The chain recombines TRBV27 with TRBJ2-7; D remains ambiguous. This CDR3 is built from 13 residues. V lost 2 bases and J lost 2, with 7 bases in between. Germline V lookup: CDR1 MNHEY, CDR2 SMNVEV (reference sequence). The CDR3 sequence is CASSLRRPYEQYF. In DNA form, the CDR3 reads TGTGCCAGCAGTTTACGGCGGCCCTACGAGCAGTACTTC.

The chain uses TRBV11-2 and TRBJ2-7; possibly TRBD1 for D (6 bases). Trimming took 8 bases from V and 2 from J, leaving 19 bases between them. CDR3 size: 15 residues. Germline-derived CDR1 and CDR2 are SGHAT and FQNNGV. As DNA, the CDR3 is TGTGCCAGCGCCAACGGGCCAGGGGCGACCTACGAGCAGTACTTC. Amino acids: CASANGPGATYEQYF.

As for this clone: Other DNA sequences in the sample encode the same CDR3. The chain uses TRBV5-6 and TRBJ1-4; D is unclear. The CDR3 runs to 14 residues. V lost 2 bases and J lost 8, with 13 bases in between. Germline V lookup: CDR1 SGHDT, CDR2 YYEEEE. The CDR3 bases are TGTGCCAGCAGCTTTGGGAGCGGAGGGGAAAAACTGTTTTTT. Translation gives CASSFGSGGEKLFF. Filled out from reference TRBV5-6 and TRBJ1-4, the complete variable domain reads DAGVTQSPTHLIKTRGQQVTLRCSPKSGHDTVSWYQQALGQGPQFIFQYYEEEERQRGNFPDRFSGHQFPNYSSELNVNALLLGDSALYLCASSFGSGGEKLFFGSGTQLSVL.

The chain joins TRBV6-6 to TRBJ1-2; D might be TRBD1 (5 bases). CDR1 is MNHNY and CDR2 is SVGAGI in the germline V gene (reference sequence). V lost 6 bases and J 6 bases, leaving 20 bases between the germline ends. This CDR3 is built from 15 residues. This CDR3 reads CASRYRDLFGDGYTF. The CDR3 bases are TGTGCCAGCAGATACCGGGACCTCTTTGGAGATGGCTACACCTTC.

This sequence joins TRBV27 and TRBJ2-7, with no clear D. Deletions cut 2 bases from V and 6 bases from J, with 11 bases between. The CDR3 is 13 amino acids. Germline values: CDR1 MNHEY, CDR2 SMNVEV (reference sequence). CDR3 loop: CASSLMGIGEQYF. The CDR3 DNA is TGTGCCAGCAGTTTAATGGGGATCGGCGAGCAGTACTTC.

The chain joins TRBV29-1 to TRBJ1-3; no clear D. The CDR3 covers 13 residues. Germline-derived CDR1 and CDR2 are SQVTM and ANQGSEA. Trimming removed 7 bases from V and 2 bases from J, with 12 bases in between. The CDR3 sequence: CSGFWGTGNTIYF. In DNA, the CDR3 is TGCAGCGGCTTCTGGGGTACTGGAAACACCATATATTTT.

This clone was detected only once. The CDR3 DNA reads as TGTGCCAGCAGCCAAGATCATATGGATAGCGGGGAGCTGTTTTTT. Protein product: CASSQDHMDSGELFF. The chain carries TRBV4-2 and TRBJ2-2; D gene unclear. This CDR3 is 15 amino acids long. Germline values: CDR1 LGHNA, CDR2 YNFKEQ. The V end was cut by 0 bases, the J end by 7 bases, with 12 bases between.

The CDR3 is CASSLGSQGRDTQYF. The CDR3 nucleotides read TGTGCCAGCAGCTTGGGAAGTCAAGGGAGAGATACGCAGTATTTT. This chain links TRBV5-8 with TRBJ2-3; possibly TRBD2 for D (5 bases). Germline V gene sequence: CDR1 SGHTS, CDR2 YDEGEE. V shed 0 bases and J shed 5 bases, with 13 bases lying between them. The CDR3 runs to 15 residues. The variable domain in full, completed from reference TRBV5-8 and TRBJ2-3, reads EAGVTQSPTHLIKTRGQQATLRCSPISGHTSVYWYQQALGLGLQFLLWYDEGEERNRGNFPPRFSGRQFPNYSSELNVNALELEDSALYLCASSLGSQGRDTQYFGPGTRLTVL.

The CDR3 loop reads CASSVTGGSFNGYTF. In DNA form, the CDR3 reads TGTGCCAGCAGCGTAACCGGTGGGAGTTTCAATGGCTACACCTTC. The chain combines TRBV7-9 with TRBJ1-2; D is unresolved. The CDR3 has 15 residues. The germline V gene has CDR1 SEHNR and CDR2 FQNEAQ (reference sequence). Trimming pared 5 bases from V and 6 bases from J, leaving 19 bases between.

For the CDR3, the DNA is TGTGCCTGGAGTGCTTTAGCCCTGGCCGGGGAGCTGTTTTTT. Protein sequence: CAWSALALAGELFF. V gene TRBV30 combines with J gene TRBJ2-2; D uncertain. There are 14 residues in the CDR3. Between the trimmed V and J ends, which lost 1 base and 6 bases, there was a span of 12 bases. Per germline, CDR1 GTSNPN and CDR2 SVGIG (reference sequence). The full variable domain, in which reference TRBV30 and TRBJ2-2 provide the parts outside the CDR3, is SQTIHQWPATLVQPVGSPLSLECTVEGTSNPNLYWYRQAAGRGLQLLFYSVGIGQISSEVPQNLSASRPQDRQFILSSKKLLLSDSGFYLCAWSALALAGELFFGEGSRLTVL.

The chain carries TRBV9 and TRBJ2-2, with TRBD1 matching 7 bases. Germline assignment: CDR1 SGDLS and CDR2 YYNGEE. Trimming took 2 bases from V and 0 from J; bases not matched to a gene: 7. This CDR3 contains 17 residues. The CDR3 sequence: CASSVVRDSPNTGELFF. Written as DNA, the CDR3 is TGTGCCAGCAGCGTGGTTAGGGACAGCCCGAACACCGGGGAGCTGTTTTTT.

This clone has more than one count but fewer than ten. V usage is TRBV7-9 and J usage is TRBJ2-5; TRBD1 matches 9 bases. Germline V gives CDR1 SEHNR, CDR2 FQNEAQ (reference sequence). The V and J ends lost 3 bases and 5 bases, in that order; junction bases with no gene match: 13. The CDR3 totals 17 residues. Written as DNA, the CDR3 is TGTGCCAGCAGCTTGCATGGGGACAGGGTTGGTCGGGAGACCCAGTACTTC. Protein product: CASSLHGDRVGRETQYF. The entire variable domain, with the rest obtained from reference TRBV7-9 and TRBJ2-5, is as follows: DTGVSQNPRHKITKRGQNVTFRCDPISEHNRLYWYRQTLGQGPEFLTYFQNEAQLEKSRLLSDRFSAERPKGSFSTLEIQRTEQGDSAMYLCASSLHGDRVGRETQYFGPGTRLLVL.

The chain employs TRBV2 and TRBJ1-1; D unresolved. The CDR3 is 13 amino acids. The V gene's germline CDR1 is SNHLY and CDR2 FYNNEI. Trimming pared 10 bases from V and 1 base from J, leaving 13 bases between. CDR3 in DNA: TGTGCCACCAACTCCCGGGAGAACACTGAAGCTTTCTTT. It is translated as CATNSRENTEAFF.

The chain employs TRBV2 and TRBJ1-2; D perhaps matches TRBD1 (5 bases). The germline V gene has CDR1 SNHLY and CDR2 FYNNEI. Trimming took 9 bases from V and 9 from J, leaving 17 bases between them. This CDR3 has 12 residues. CDR3 in amino acids: CARQRKDISYTF. CDR3 bases: TGTGCCAGACAAAGAAAGGACATAAGCTACACCTTC.